This TCR beta chain was profiled in a study of blood T cell repertoires in COVID-19. In the original processing: Amplified reference gene primers provided the basis for estimating nucleated cell counts. TCRdb's copy holds only in-frame clones and misses some; the assay was immunoSEQ multiplex PCR. The V and J calls and clone size come from that table; D and trimming were worked out from the DNA. The sample holds 200,000 to 250,000 clones, approximately 86% seen once. Participants were aged roughly 18 to 89 years from 20 to 30 US areas. Cohort placement rested on clinical history that participants reported themselves. A PCR-confirmed or clinician-diagnosed COVID-19 case had contacted exposed participants within 2 weeks of entry. Germline CDR1 MNHEY, CDR2 SVGEGT. Trimming removed 2 bases from V and 1 base from J; junction bases left unmatched: 9. The CDR3 has 18 amino acids.

The source is a woman aged 25 to 45 who had been exposed to COVID-19. This chain joins TRBV6-2 or TRBV6-3 and TRBJ1-5, with 9 bases matching TRBD1. Input material: PBMCs or T cells enriched from blood (not recorded which). The CDR3 here is CASSYNGTGSKSNQPQHF. The CDR3 DNA reads TGTGCCAGCAGTTACAATGGGACAGGGAGTAAGAGCAATCAGCCCCAGCATTTT.